This T cell receptor beta chain was recovered during a study of CD8 T cells in Susac syndrome (dated by TCRdb to about 2019). Turning to the overall study: Repertoire sequencing was used to test whether CD8+ T cell activation and differentiation in Susac syndrome was antigen driven. Study-wide conclusions, independent of this receptor: The number of individuals in the TCR sequencing and HLA analysis was recognized as being relatively small.

Turning to this clonotype: Its antigen target is currently unknown. Nothing much larger sits one base from this clone, and base qualities are not available.

Peripheral blood CD8+ and CD4+ T cells from healthy donors, Susac syndrome patients and multiple sclerosis patients were profiled by high-throughput TCR beta sequencing. Treatment-naive patients with stable or active relapsing-remitting disease fulfilling revised McDonald criteria were used as multiple sclerosis controls. Bulk CD8+ and CD4+ T cells were purified magnetically by negative isolation, whereas CD8+ TEMRA cells were enriched by FACS. Blood was collected in EDTA tubes and processed within 24 hours, with PBMCs isolated through density gradient centrifugation. PBMCs destined for TCR sequencing were cryopreserved in liquid nitrogen and later thawed in a 37 °C water bath. A purity of at least 90% was achieved for sorted or isolated CD4+, CD8+ and CD8+ TEMRA cells. The CDR3 measures 15 amino acids from cysteine to phenylalanine. Just CDR3 DNA is preserved here, 45 bases in frame from base 1. In the germline V gene, CDR1 corresponds to SGHAT and CDR2 to FQNNGV. Ends trimmed: V by 3 bases, J by 4 bases; bases unmatched to a gene: 7.

RNA was extracted using the RNeasy kit, and about 0.45 to 1 ug of the RNA was reverse transcribed with random hexamers. TCR beta CDR3 regions were amplified with the immunoSEQ multiplex PCR assay covering 54 Vbeta and 13 Jbeta segments. Bias from PCR amplification was corrected by using a synthetic template baseline for primer optimization and for computational correction. On the authors' methods: Reads were assigned to V, D and J genes according to IMGT and analyzed in immunoSEQ Analyzer, with only productive sequences retained. Clonality was computed as one minus Shannon entropy normalized by log2 of the number of productive unique sequences. Public and private clones were assessed among the 100 most prevalent clones of each patient and control. Susac-specific clones were defined as absent from healthy and MS cohorts, over a thousand published viral clones and other ImmuneACCESS disease sequences. The raw public reads went through TCRdb reprocessing: fastp at Q25, MiXCR clone calling, in-frame beta chains kept. Merged by CDR3 protein, the rows form single entries marked with the most common genes and DNA. Clone size and V and J calls follow TCRdb, not the original study. This sample lists 150,000 to 200,000 distinct CDR3 sequences; 90% to 95% were detected once. The ten biggest clones cover about 0.088% of the sample.

The sequence was obtained from a human donor with multiple sclerosis. The sequencing sample was made of CD4+ T cells from PBMCs. The rearranged chain carries TRBV11-2 and TRBJ2-3, with 7 bases matching TRBD1. The sequenced DNA: TGTGCCAGCAGCTTTGGTACAGGGGCATCAGATACGCAGTATTTT. Its amino acids are CASSFGTGASDTQYF.